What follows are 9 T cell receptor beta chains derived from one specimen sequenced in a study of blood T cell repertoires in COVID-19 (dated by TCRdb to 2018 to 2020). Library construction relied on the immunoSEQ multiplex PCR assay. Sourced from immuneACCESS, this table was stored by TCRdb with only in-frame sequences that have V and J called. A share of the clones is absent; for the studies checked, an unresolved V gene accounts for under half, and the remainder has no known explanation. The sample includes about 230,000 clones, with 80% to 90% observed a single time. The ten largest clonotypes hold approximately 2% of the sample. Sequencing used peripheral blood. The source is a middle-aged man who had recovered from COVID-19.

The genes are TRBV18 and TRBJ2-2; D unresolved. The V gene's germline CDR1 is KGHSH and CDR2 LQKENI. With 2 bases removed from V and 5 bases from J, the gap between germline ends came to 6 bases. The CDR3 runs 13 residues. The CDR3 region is CASSPSETGELFF. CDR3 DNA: TGTGCCAGCTCACCAAGCGAAACCGGGGAGCTGTTTTTT. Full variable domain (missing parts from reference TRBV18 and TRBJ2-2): NAGVMQNPRHLVRRRGQEARLRCSPMKGHSHVYWYRQLPEEGLKFMVYLQKENIIDESGMPKERFSAEFPKEGPSILRIQQVVRGDSAAYFCASSPSETGELFFGEGSRLTVL.

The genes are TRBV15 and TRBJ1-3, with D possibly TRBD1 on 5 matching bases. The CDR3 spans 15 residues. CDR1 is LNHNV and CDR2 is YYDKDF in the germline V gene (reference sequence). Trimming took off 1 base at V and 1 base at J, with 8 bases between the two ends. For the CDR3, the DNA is TGTGCCACCAGCAGAGGGGGGGATTCTGGAAACACCATATATTTT. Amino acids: CATSRGGDSGNTIYF.

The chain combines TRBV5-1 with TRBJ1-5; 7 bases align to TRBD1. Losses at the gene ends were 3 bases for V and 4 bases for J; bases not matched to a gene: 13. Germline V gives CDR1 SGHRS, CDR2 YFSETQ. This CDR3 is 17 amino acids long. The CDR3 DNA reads TGCGCCAGCAGCTGCCAGGACAGGAAATGGGGTAATCAGCCCCAGCATTTT. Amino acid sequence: CASSCQDRKWGNQPQHF. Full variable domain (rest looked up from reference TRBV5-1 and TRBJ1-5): KAGVTQTPRYLIKTRGQQVTLSCSPISGHRSVSWYQQTPGQGLQFLFEYFSETQRNKGNFPGRFSGRQFSNSRSEMNVSTLELGDSALYLCASSCQDRKWGNQPQHFGDGTRLSIL.

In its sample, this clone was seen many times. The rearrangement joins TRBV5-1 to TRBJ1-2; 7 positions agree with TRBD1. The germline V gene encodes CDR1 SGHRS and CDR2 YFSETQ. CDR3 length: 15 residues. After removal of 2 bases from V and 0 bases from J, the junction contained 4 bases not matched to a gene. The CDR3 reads CASSFDRAANYGYTF. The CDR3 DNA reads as TGCGCCAGCAGCTTTGACAGGGCAGCTAACTATGGCTACACCTTC.

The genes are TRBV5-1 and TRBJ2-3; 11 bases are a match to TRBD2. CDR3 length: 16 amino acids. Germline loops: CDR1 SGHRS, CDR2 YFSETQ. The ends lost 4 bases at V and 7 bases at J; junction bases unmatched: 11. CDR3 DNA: TGCGCCAGCAGCCCACTAGCGGGGGACCCCCGGAATACGCAGTATTTT. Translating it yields CASSPLAGDPRNTQYF.

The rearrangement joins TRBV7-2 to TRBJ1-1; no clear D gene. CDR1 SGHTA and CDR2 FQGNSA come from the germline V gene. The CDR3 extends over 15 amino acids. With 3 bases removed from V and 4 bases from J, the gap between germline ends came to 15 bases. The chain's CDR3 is CASSFRPYDGTEAFF. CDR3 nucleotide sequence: TGTGCCAGCAGCTTCAGGCCCTATGATGGCACTGAAGCTTTCTTT. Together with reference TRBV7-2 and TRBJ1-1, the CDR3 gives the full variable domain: GAGVSQSPSNKVTEKGKDVELRCDPISGHTALYWYRQSLGQGLEFLIYFQGNSAPDKSGLPSDRFSAERTGGSVSTLTIQRTQQEDSAVYLCASSFRPYDGTEAFFGQGTRLTVV.

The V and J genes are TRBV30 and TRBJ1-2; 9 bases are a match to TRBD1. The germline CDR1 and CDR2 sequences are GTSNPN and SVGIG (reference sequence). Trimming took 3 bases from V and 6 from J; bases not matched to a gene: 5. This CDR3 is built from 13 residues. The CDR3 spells CAWSETGGDGYTF. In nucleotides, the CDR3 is TGTGCCTGGAGCGAAACAGGGGGCGATGGCTACACCTTC.

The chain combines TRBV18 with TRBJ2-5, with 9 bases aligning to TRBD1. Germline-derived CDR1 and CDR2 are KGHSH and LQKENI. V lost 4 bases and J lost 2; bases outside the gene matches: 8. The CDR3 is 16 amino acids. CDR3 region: CASSRTGGTDQETQYF. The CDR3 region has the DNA TGTGCCAGCTCACGAACAGGGGGCACGGATCAAGAGACCCAGTACTTC.

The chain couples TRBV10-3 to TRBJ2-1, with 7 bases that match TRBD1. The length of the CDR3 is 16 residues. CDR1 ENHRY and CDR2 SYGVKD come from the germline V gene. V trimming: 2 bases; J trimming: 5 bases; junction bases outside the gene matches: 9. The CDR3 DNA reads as TGTGCCATCAGTGAGCGAAGGGGGCTTCAAGACAATGAGCAGTTCTTC. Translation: CAISERRGLQDNEQFF.